This T cell receptor (beta chain) was recorded in a study of cytomegalovirus exposure and HLA in healthy donors. The wider study: According to later analysis, the same platform produced the 130 or so validation and some 680 first-cohort repertoires.

V was cut by 0 bases and J by 0 bases, with 6 bases left in between. CDR3 size: 14 residues. Germline V gene data show CDR1 as SGHDT and CDR2 as YYEEEE. Study-wide results and limits: It was 150 to 200 TCR beta chains that were listed as cytomegalovirus-associated. Specific recognition of CMV antigens was confirmed in vitro for three chains (all CMV-associated). The TCR clusters that emerged in the first cohort tended, a later analysis found, to co-occur in the approximately 110 validation repertoires.

Sequencing was performed with immunoSEQ multiplex PCR; in TCRdb, only in-frame clones are kept and a portion is missing. The sample has about 300,000 clones; around 87% are singletons. In regard to this clone: Its antigen is unknown.

Sequenced material: PBMCs. The TCR sequence derives from a woman between 18 and 29 years old in good health and CMV-seronegative. The J gene is TRBJ1-1, the V gene TRBV5-6; D is unresolved. The CDR3 region has the DNA TGTGCCAGCAGCTTGGCTCAGTTGAACACTGAAGCTTTCTTT. Translation gives CASSLAQLNTEAFF.